Shown below are 20 T cell receptor beta chains from a single sample sequenced in a study of T cells after yellow fever vaccination. MiXCR, run by TCRdb on the 5' RACE reads, gives a single entry per CDR3 protein. The top ten hold 3% to 3.5% of the sample, which has approximately 300,000 distinct CDR3 sequences, over 8.5% seen once. The sequencing used CD4+ T cells sorted from PBMCs, collected 45 days after the yellow fever booster vaccination. These receptors all stem from a man between 18 and 29 years old who received the YFV17D yellow fever vaccine.

This clonotype came up a few times. The chain joins TRBV18 to TRBJ1-3, with TRBD1 identical over 8 bases. CDR3 length equals 14 residues. J was trimmed by 2 bases and V by 3 bases; bases with no gene match: 0. The germline CDR1 and CDR2 sequences are KGHSH and LQKENI. In nucleotides, the CDR3 is TGTGCCAGCTCACCGGACAGGGCTGGAAACACCATATATTTT. Translating gives CASSPDRAGNTIYF.

V usage is TRBV7-2 and J usage is TRBJ1-1, with D unresolved. The CDR3 contains 15 residues. CDR1 is SGHTA and CDR2 is FQGNSA in the germline V gene. Trimming pared 5 bases from V and 0 bases from J, leaving 13 bases between. CDR3 sequence (DNA): TGTGCCAGCAGCCCGTCGCTTTTGCTGAACACTGAAGCTTTCTTT. Protein product: CASSPSLLLNTEAFF.

The chain uses TRBV20-1 and TRBJ2-2; D assignment may be TRBD1 or TRBD2 (5 bases each). Trimming stripped 4 bases from V and 4 bases from J, with 13 bases between. This CDR3 spans 14 amino acids. Looked up from germline, CDR1 is DFQATT and CDR2 is SNEGSKA (reference sequence). The CDR3 DNA reads as TGCAGTGCTACATCCGGGACCACCACCGGGGAGCTGTTTTTT. It yields the protein CSATSGTTTGELFF.

This clonotype was seen ten or more times. The chain employs TRBV7-9 and TRBJ1-5; D is perhaps TRBD1 (6 bases). The CDR3 extends over 15 amino acids. The ends were cut back, 5 bases at V and 5 bases at J, with 16 bases in the middle. Germline V gene data show CDR1 as SEHNR and CDR2 as FQNEAQ (reference sequence). The CDR3 DNA sequence: TGTGCCAGCAGCCAGGGGTCCAGGGCGGATCAGCCCCAGCATTTT. This translates into CASSQGSRADQPQHF.

This clonotype has a single count. V gene TRBV5-1 combines with J gene TRBJ1-1; TRBD1 matches 10 bases. Trimming cost V 4 bases and J 6 bases; bases outside gene matches: 9. CDR3 length equals 15 residues. Germline CDR1 and CDR2: SGHRS and YFSETQ. The CDR3 sequence is CASSPLTGGESEAFF. CDR3 DNA: TGCGCCAGCAGCCCCCTGACAGGGGGCGAATCTGAAGCTTTCTTT. Variable domain in full (rest from reference TRBV5-1 and TRBJ1-1): KAGVTQTPRYLIKTRGQQVTLSCSPISGHRSVSWYQQTPGQGLQFLFEYFSETQRNKGNFPGRFSGRQFSNSRSEMNVSTLELGDSALYLCASSPLTGGESEAFFGQGTRLTVV.

Many counts were recorded for this clonotype. The chain is built from TRBV7-9 and TRBJ2-3; perhaps TRBD2 as D (6 bases). In germline, CDR1 is SEHNR, CDR2 FQNEAQ (reference sequence). CDR3 length: 15 amino acids. V was pared by 1 base and J by 4 bases, with 12 bases between. The DNA of the CDR3 is TGTGCCAGCAGCTTAGTTGGAGGGTCCGCAGATACGCAGTATTTT. Encoded protein: CASSLVGGSADTQYF.

This clonotype was observed many times. This chain's CDR3 is CATSDPSMGNIQYF. CDR3 nucleotide sequence: TGTGCCACCAGTGACCCATCTATGGGGAACATTCAGTACTTC. The chain recombines TRBV24-1 with TRBJ2-4; unclear D gene. The V and J ends lost 4 bases and 7 bases respectively, with 13 bases between them. The CDR3 covers 14 residues. The germline CDR1 and CDR2 sequences are KGHDR and SFDVKD.

This clonotype has a count of ten or more. An end of the junction does not agree with germline; a read error may underlie this. DNA for the CDR3: TGTGCCAGCAGTTACCCGGGGGGACAGTTCCACTTC. It yields the protein CASSYPGGQFHF. This rearrangement joins TRBV6-5 to TRBJ2-7; either TRBD1 or TRBD2 may fit D (7 bases each). The CDR3 is 12 amino acids. Germline CDR1 reads MNHEY; CDR2 reads SVGAGI.

A few counts support this clonotype. The chain is built from TRBV28 and TRBJ2-6; D is uncertain. Germline lookup yields CDR1 MDHEN and CDR2 SYDVKM. This CDR3 region has 13 residues. Between the trimmed V and J ends, which lost 10 bases and 2 bases, there was a span of 9 bases. The CDR3 DNA reads TGTGCCACCCTAAGAACTGGGGCCAACGTCCTGACTTTC. Protein product: CATLRTGANVLTF.

This rearrangement joins TRBV7-2 to TRBJ1-1, with D possibly being TRBD1 (5 bases). Germline V gene sequence: CDR1 SGHTA, CDR2 FQGNSA. V was pared by 2 bases and J by 5 bases, with 9 bases between. CDR3 size: 13 residues. CDR3 coding DNA: TGTGCCAGCAGCTTAACGGGGCTGACTGAAGCTTTCTTT. Encoded protein: CASSLTGLTEAFF.

V and J are TRBV19 and TRBJ1-1; no clear D gene. With 6 bases removed from V and 0 bases from J, the gap between germline ends came to 8 bases. Germline V gene lookup returns CDR1 LNHDA and CDR2 SQIVND (reference sequence). CDR3 size: 13 residues. The CDR3 DNA reads as TGTGCCAGTAGAATGAGAGTGAACACTGAAGCTTTCTTT. This translates into CASRMRVNTEAFF. Full variable domain (outside the CDR3, taken from reference TRBV19 and TRBJ1-1): DGGITQSPKYLFRKEGQNVTLSCEQNLNHDAMYWYRQDPGQGLRLIYYSQIVNDFQKGDIAEGYSVSREKKESFPLTVTSAQKNPTAFYLCASRMRVNTEAFFGQGTRLTVV.

J is TRBJ1-2 and V is TRBV12-3 or TRBV12-4; TRBD1 matches at 7 bases. Trimming removed 3 bases from V and 3 bases from J; junction bases left unmatched: 4. The CDR3 totals 14 residues. The CDR3 reads CASSFVDRDYGYTF. The CDR3 DNA reads as TGTGCCAGCAGTTTTGTAGACAGGGACTATGGCTACACCTTC.

This clonotype has more than one count but fewer than ten. This chain links TRBV20-1 with TRBJ2-1; D is uncertain. The CDR3 spans 14 residues. Germline CDR1 and CDR2: DFQATT and SNEGSKA (reference sequence). Trimming shortened V by 5 bases and J by 0 bases, and 11 bases separated the two germline ends. The CDR3 region is CSASLHSSYNEQFF. The CDR3 DNA is TGCAGTGCTTCCCTACATAGCTCCTACAATGAGCAGTTCTTC.

The J gene is TRBJ2-2, the V gene TRBV6-1; no definite D call. Trimming shortened V by 6 bases and J by 7 bases, and 12 bases separated the two germline ends. From germline, CDR1 is MNHNS and CDR2 SASEGT. The CDR3 has 13 residues. The CDR3 reads CASRVASGGELFF. CDR3 DNA: TGTGCCAGCAGGGTTGCATCGGGCGGGGAGCTGTTTTTT.

This clonotype has a handful of counts. The chain recombines TRBV5-4 with TRBJ2-3, with D perhaps TRBD1 (5 bases). The CDR3 extends over 14 amino acids. Trimming took 4 bases from V and 3 from J, leaving 12 bases between them. The germline V gene encodes CDR1 SGHNT and CDR2 YYREEE (reference sequence). The CDR3 loop reads CASSMGRVTDTQYF. CDR3 in DNA: TGTGCCAGCAGCATGGGCAGGGTTACAGATACGCAGTATTTT.

This clonotype came up a few times. The gene calls are TRBV7-3 and TRBJ2-3, with 8 bases fitting TRBD1. V was clipped by 5 bases and J by 0 bases; unmatched bases: 4. The CDR3 totals 15 residues. From germline, CDR1 is SGHTA and CDR2 FQGTGA. This CDR3 is CASSNRDRSTDTQYF. CDR3 in DNA: TGTGCCAGCAGCAATAGGGACAGGAGCACAGATACGCAGTATTTT.

In this sample, this clonotype turned up a few times. This sequence joins TRBV7-3 and TRBJ2-1; D is perhaps TRBD1 (6 bases). Germline values: CDR1 SGHTA, CDR2 FQGTGA. CDR3 length equals 15 residues. V lost 4 bases to trimming and J lost 0 bases, with 10 bases between them. CDR3 sequence: CASSSDSSSYNEQFF. CDR3 coding DNA: TGTGCCAGCAGCTCGGACAGTAGCTCCTACAATGAGCAGTTCTTC.

The chain couples TRBV25-1 to TRBJ1-2; no firm D call. The V gene's germline CDR1 is MGHDK and CDR2 SYGVNS. Trimming took 3 bases from V and 4 from J, leaving 12 bases between them. The CDR3 consists of 14 residues. CDR3 protein: CASSDTLRSYGYTF. CDR3 coding DNA: TGTGCCAGCAGTGACACCCTAAGGAGCTATGGCTACACCTTC.

This chain joins TRBV7-3 and TRBJ2-3; D is unresolved. The germline V gene encodes CDR1 SGHTA and CDR2 FQGTGA. The CDR3 is 13 residues long. Trimming removed 1 base at V and 2 bases at J, with 4 bases between. Here the CDR3 reads CASSLITTDTQYF. The CDR3 DNA reads TGTGCCAGCAGCTTAATCACCACAGATACGCAGTATTTT.

Ten or more counts support this clonotype. V and J are TRBV7-9 and TRBJ2-3; TRBD2 matches at 7 bases. Per the germline V gene, CDR1 is SEHNR and CDR2 is FQNEAQ (reference sequence). The CDR3 extends over 13 amino acids. Trimming cost V 5 bases and J 2 bases; bases outside gene matches: 1. The CDR3 region is CASSRDYTDTQYF. The CDR3 DNA sequence: TGTGCCAGCAGCAGGGACTACACAGATACGCAGTATTTT.